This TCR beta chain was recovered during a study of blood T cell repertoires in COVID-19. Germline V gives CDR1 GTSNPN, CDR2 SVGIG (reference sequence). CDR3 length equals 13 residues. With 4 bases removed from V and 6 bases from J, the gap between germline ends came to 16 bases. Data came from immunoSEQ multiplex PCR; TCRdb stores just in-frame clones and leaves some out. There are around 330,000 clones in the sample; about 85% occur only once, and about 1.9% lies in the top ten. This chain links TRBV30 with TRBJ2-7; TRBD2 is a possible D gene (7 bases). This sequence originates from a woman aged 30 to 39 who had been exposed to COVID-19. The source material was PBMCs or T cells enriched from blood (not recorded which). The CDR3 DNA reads TGTGCCTGGACGGTTCGGGGGGCGCGCGAGCAGTACTTC. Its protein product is CAWTVRGAREQYF.